These T cell receptor beta chains were read from a single sample in a study of blood T cell repertoires in COVID-19. The method was immunoSEQ multiplex PCR; TCRdb's version includes in-frame clones alone and lacks a portion of them. The table lists about 18,000 clones, roughly 84% of them singletons. Sequencing was done on a sample of peripheral blood. These receptors were collected from a man aged 35 to 55 with active COVID-19. CDR3s include the opening cysteine and the closing phenylalanine or tryptophan.

v_call	j_call	cdr3_aa
TRBV19	TRBJ1-3	CASSIPGGHSGNTIYF
TRBV6-6	TRBJ2-1	CATLPGQGDNEQFF
TRBV27	TRBJ2-1	CASSLTHPTYNEQFF
TRBV14	TRBJ2-2	CASRKMGLGDTGELFF
TRBV7-2	TRBJ1-2	CASSNWDRGIRAYGYTF
TRBV4-1	TRBJ1-1	CASSQGHNTEAFF
TRBV7-2	TRBJ1-4	CASSLFGDEKLFF
TRBV27	TRBJ2-1	CASSPNSYEQFF
TRBV9	TRBJ2-7	CASSQRTGQTYEQYF
TRBV7-2	TRBJ2-1	CASSLGPSGTGGEQFF
TRBV9	TRBJ2-1	CASSVSYPGVGEQFF
TRBV6-2/TRBV6-3	TRBJ2-7	CASSYPRQGYYEQYF
TRBV10-2	TRBJ1-1	CASSAQGSGTEAFF
TRBV5-8	TRBJ2-7	CASSSGTGTRALYEQYF
TRBV15	TRBJ1-5	CATSRDPHSNQPQHF
TRBV7-9	TRBJ1-2	CASSAQGETVGYGYTF
TRBV9	TRBJ2-1	CASSVAGEGHNEQFF
TRBV3-1/TRBV3-2	TRBJ2-1	CASLRWGGTSGSNEQFF
TRBV2	TRBJ1-1	CASSEQGGRMNTEAFF
TRBV18	TRBJ2-3	CASSPQREGLDTQYF
TRBV5-4	TRBJ1-6	CASSGGGPDNSPLHF
TRBV7-9	TRBJ1-2	CASSWRTGGGYTF
TRBV11-2	TRBJ2-2	CASSYETGHNTGELFF
TRBV19	TRBJ1-1	CASSIGVMNTEAFF
TRBV19	TRBJ1-4	CASSSMIPSWAGNEKLFF
TRBV19	TRBJ2-2	CASIDQDRATGELFF
TRBV2	TRBJ2-5	CASSESSLVQTQYF
TRBV5-4	TRBJ1-2	CATIQPGQHYGYTF
TRBV19	TRBJ1-2	CASSAWDRGRGYTF
TRBV5-4	TRBJ2-7	CASSSPQVAGAYEQYF
TRBV6-2/TRBV6-3	TRBJ2-1	CASSLTGTPNNEQFF
TRBV5-6	TRBJ2-5	CASSFWDLEETQYF
TRBV6-2/TRBV6-3	TRBJ1-5	CASSLIQAQPQHF
TRBV29-1	TRBJ2-1	CSGTTFSSYNEQFF
TRBV4-3	TRBJ2-1	CASSQGQGYEQFF
TRBV9	TRBJ2-7	CASSVSGTSFNEQYF
TRBV27	TRBJ1-1	CASSLQGADEAFF
TRBV4-3	TRBJ1-1	CASSQVLQGNTEAFF
TRBV5-4	TRBJ1-2	CASSLAGDSLYGYTF
TRBV4-1	TRBJ1-5	CASSQVGSNQPQHF
TRBV7-3	TRBJ2-1	CASSYTTSSYNEQFF
TRBV7-2	TRBJ1-1	CASSSQQGGNTEAFF
TRBV19	TRBJ2-7	CASSLIAGVGSYEQYF
TRBV16	TRBJ1-1	CASSQSDRGNTEAFF
TRBV5-8	TRBJ2-1	CASRTSGNNEQFF
TRBV5-1	TRBJ1-2	CASRPDRDGYTF
TRBV6-5	TRBJ2-1	CASSSRTSGMNEQFF
TRBV27	TRBJ2-6	CASSFEGVGANVLTF
TRBV9	TRBJ2-7	CASSVGLNYEQYF
TRBV27	TRBJ1-1	CASSWRGGTEAFF